This T cell receptor beta chain stems from a study of shared clonotypes between healthy human individuals. The CDR3 is 16 amino acids. Germline V gene lookup returns CDR1 LNHDA and CDR2 SQIVND (reference sequence). V lost 7 bases and J lost 2; bases outside the gene matches: 8. Profiling relied on immunoSEQ multiplex PCR, and the TCRdb table lists in-frame clones only, not all of them. The table lists 1.6 million or so clones, 97% to 99% of them singletons. The TCR comes from a man aged 25 to 45 in good health. The chain uses TRBV19 and TRBJ1-2; 12 bases are a match to TRBD1. Input material: naive CD4+ T cells sorted from blood. The subset denotes: CD45RA+ positively selected. Here the CDR3 DNA reads TGTGCCAGTACCGGGACAGGGGGCGAAAGGAACTATGGCTACACCTTC. Translated, it gives CASTGTGGERNYGYTF. The whole variable domain, filled in from reference TRBV19 and TRBJ1-2, reads DGGITQSPKYLFRKEGQNVTLSCEQNLNHDAMYWYRQDPGQGLRLIYYSQIVNDFQKGDIAEGYSVSREKKESFPLTVTSAQKNPTAFYLCASTGTGGERNYGYTFGSGTRLTVV.